This T cell receptor beta chain emerged from a study of cytomegalovirus exposure and HLA in healthy donors. The study's findings and limits: It was assumed in the presence/absence analyses that sequencing depth was roughly uniform across donors. In a later analysis, across HLA loci, associated TCR counts were highest for DRB1, lowest for HLA-C.

Turning to this clone: Its cognate antigen is unknown.

Germline lookup yields CDR1 SEHNR and CDR2 FQNEAQ (reference sequence). With 4 bases removed from V and 6 bases from J, the gap between germline ends came to 11 bases. The CDR3 is 13 amino acids. The donors, nominally healthy at sampling, likely had unrecorded immune exposures. The PCR ran on 60 Vbeta and 13 Jbeta primers. The table came from immunoSEQ multiplex PCR; TCRdb's copy has only in-frame clones and leaves some out. The sample lists 160,000 or so clones, 70% to 85% occurring once. The sequence came from a man between 45 and 60 years old in good health and CMV-seropositive. This chain joins TRBV7-9 and TRBJ2-3; D is unresolved. The material sequenced was PBMCs. CDR3 in DNA: TGTGCCAGCAGCTCCCTCGTAGTGGATACGCAGTATTTT. Protein sequence: CASSSLVVDTQYF. The full variable domain, rest sourced from reference TRBV7-9 and TRBJ2-3, is DTGVSQNPRHKITKRGQNVTFRCDPISEHNRLYWYRQTLGQGPEFLTYFQNEAQLEKSRLLSDRFSAERPKGSFSTLEIQRTEQGDSAMYLCASSSLVVDTQYFGPGTRLTVL.